The 2 T cell receptor beta chains reported below all come from one sample, sequenced in a study of molecular identifiers for immune sequencing clone quantification (dated 2018 in TCRdb). Library prep was done by PCR. Sequencing took place on an Illumina HiSeq 4000. Using fastp trimming at Q25 and MiXCR clonotype assembly, TCRdb reanalyzed the public sequencing data and kept in-frame beta chains. Rows merge per CDR3 protein into single entries with the most common DNA and genes. The sample includes a few hundred thousand distinct CDR3 sequences, with about a fifth observed a single time. The ten largest clonotypes hold about 0.78% of the sample. Input material: naive CD8+ T cells from blood, with Jurkat cell RNA spiked in. This specimen's cell subset or site label, interpreted: FACS-sorted CD8+CD4-CCR7+CD45RA+ naive T cells. These TCRs come from a human donor in good health. Some libraries in this study had Jurkat cell RNA spiked in.

Regarding this clonotype: Just one base apart from a much larger clone, this may be a read error. CDR3 DNA: TGTGCTAGTGGTTTGGTAGGTCGTTCAGAGACCCAGTACTTC. Protein sequence: CASGLVGRSETQYF. This chain connects TRBV12-5 to TRBJ2-5; D is unresolved. The V gene's germline CDR1 is LGHNT and CDR2 FRNRAP. The CDR3 runs 14 residues. Between the trimmed V and J ends, which lost 0 bases and 4 bases, there was a span of 9 bases.

This clonotype has a count of ten or more. The gene calls are TRBV30 and TRBJ2-2, with D perhaps matching TRBD2 (5 bases). The germline V gene encodes CDR1 GTSNPN and CDR2 SVGIG (reference sequence). The CDR3 covers 14 residues. The V gene lost 1 base and the J gene lost 3 bases, with 9 bases spanning the gap. The CDR3, as DNA: TGTGCCTGGAGTGGGGAGACTTACACCGGGGAGCTGTTTTTT. Amino acid sequence: CAWSGETYTGELFF.